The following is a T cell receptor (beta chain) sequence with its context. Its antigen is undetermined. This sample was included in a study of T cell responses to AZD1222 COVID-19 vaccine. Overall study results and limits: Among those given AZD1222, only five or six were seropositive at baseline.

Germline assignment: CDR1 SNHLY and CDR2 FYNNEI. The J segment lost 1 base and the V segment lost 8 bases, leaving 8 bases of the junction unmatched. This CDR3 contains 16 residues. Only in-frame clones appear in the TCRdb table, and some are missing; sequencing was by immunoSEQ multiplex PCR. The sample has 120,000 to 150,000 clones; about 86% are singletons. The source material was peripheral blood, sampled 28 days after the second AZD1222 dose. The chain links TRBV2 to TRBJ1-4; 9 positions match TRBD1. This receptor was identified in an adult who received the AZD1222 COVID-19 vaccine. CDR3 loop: CASASGQGVTNEKLFF. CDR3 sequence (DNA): TGTGCCAGCGCATCGGGACAGGGAGTAACTAATGAAAAACTGTTTTTT.